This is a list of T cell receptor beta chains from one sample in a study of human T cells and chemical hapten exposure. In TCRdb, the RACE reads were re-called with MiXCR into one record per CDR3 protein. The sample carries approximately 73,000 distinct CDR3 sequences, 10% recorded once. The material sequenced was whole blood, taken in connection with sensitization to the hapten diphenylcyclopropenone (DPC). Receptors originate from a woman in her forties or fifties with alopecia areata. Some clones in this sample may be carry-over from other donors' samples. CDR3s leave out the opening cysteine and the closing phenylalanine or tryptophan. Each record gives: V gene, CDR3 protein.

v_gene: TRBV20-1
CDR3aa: SARADGSSGRGDEQY

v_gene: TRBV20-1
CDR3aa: SARGPSYEQY

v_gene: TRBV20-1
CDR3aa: SASQGATPNYGYT

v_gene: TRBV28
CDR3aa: ASSRELLLYEQY

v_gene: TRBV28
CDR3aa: ASSSPPLYNEQF

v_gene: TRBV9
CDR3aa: ASSELAGQDTQY

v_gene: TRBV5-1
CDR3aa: ASSRDGPGGGGELF

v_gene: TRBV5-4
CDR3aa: ASSPGLSETQY

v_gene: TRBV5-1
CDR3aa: ASSLKRDLTDTQY

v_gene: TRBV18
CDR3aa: ASSPQRSTDTQY

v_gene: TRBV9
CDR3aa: ASSVGTARSPLH

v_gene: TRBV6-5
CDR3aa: ASSYGELGIQY

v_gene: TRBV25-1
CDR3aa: ASSEYHPSDEQF

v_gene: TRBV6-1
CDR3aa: ASSEVGGTTEAF

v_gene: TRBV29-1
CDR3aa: SVDNRDKGIGTTEAF

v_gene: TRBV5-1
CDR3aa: ASSPAGQSNEKLF

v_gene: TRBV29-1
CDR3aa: SARTGELEAF

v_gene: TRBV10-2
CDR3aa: ASKASAYEQY

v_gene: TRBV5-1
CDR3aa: ASSGGQGLTYEQY

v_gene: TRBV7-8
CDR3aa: ASSRGLAGGSDTQY

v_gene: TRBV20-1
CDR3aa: SARERGWRSGYT

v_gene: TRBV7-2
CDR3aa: ASSSDPSLPQY

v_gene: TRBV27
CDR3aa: ASREAGAYRESADTQY

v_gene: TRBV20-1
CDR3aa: SAEEADTQY

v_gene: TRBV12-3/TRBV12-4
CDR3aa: ASGTGGYTDTQY

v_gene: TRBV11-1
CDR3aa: ASSLGLGRAGGELF

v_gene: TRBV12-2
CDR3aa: ASRLVAGGIHEQY

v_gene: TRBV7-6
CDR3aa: ASSSVSSGRIDTQY

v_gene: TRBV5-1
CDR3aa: ASSLAGESYNEQF

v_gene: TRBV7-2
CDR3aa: ASSLALAQRSYNEQF

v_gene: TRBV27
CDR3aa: ASRRGATNEKLF

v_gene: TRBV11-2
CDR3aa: ASSALVTEQY

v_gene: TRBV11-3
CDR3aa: ASSPGRAADTQY

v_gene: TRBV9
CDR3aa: ASSVGKGPSTIY

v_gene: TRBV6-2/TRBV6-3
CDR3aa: ASSYLHSTGELF

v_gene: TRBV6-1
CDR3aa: ASSEGRPAQH

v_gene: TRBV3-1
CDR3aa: ASSQAQSAGYT

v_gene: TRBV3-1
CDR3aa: ASSQEGGFQETQY

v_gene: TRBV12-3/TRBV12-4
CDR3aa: ASSFGTGANVLT

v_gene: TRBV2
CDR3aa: ASNPATATDTQY

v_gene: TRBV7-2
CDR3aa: ASSNGGTDTQY

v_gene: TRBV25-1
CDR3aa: ASSGSGGQPQH

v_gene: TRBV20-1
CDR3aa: SALPSGPYEQY

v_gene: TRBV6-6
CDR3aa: ASSYSMPGDTEAF

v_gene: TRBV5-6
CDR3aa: ASSLGLAPDTQY

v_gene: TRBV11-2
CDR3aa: ASSPPGRGLEKLF